Detailed here is one T cell receptor beta chain. The repertoire was sequenced with immunoSEQ multiplex PCR; TCRdb's copy has only in-frame clones and lacks some. The data show tens of thousands of clones, roughly three quarters seen once. The data stem from a study of blood T cell repertoires in COVID-19. CDR3 length: 13 residues. Trimming removed 6 bases from V and 5 bases from J, with 13 bases in between. Germline V gene lookup returns CDR1 SEHNR and CDR2 FQNEAQ (reference sequence). The source is a woman older than 75 with acute or convalescent COVID-19. The sequenced sample consisted of peripheral blood. This chain links TRBV7-9 with TRBJ2-5; D possibly corresponds to TRBD2 (7 bases). The chain's CDR3 is CASSRGGVETQYF. The DNA of the CDR3 is TGTGCCAGCAGTAGGGGGGGAGTGGAGACCCAGTACTTC.